This T cell receptor (beta chain) was identified in a study of OX40 agonist ivuxolimab in advanced cancers. Produced via immunoSEQ multiplex PCR; TCRdb's table is partial and in-frame only. The sample records about 67,000 clones, 80% being singletons. Germline V gives CDR1 SGHDT, CDR2 YYEEEE. With 0 bases removed from V and 5 bases from J, the gap between germline ends came to 14 bases. This CDR3 is 15 amino acids long. The chain uses TRBV5-6 and TRBJ1-2, with D possibly matching TRBD1 (6 bases). Source: CD4+ or CD8+ T cells sorted from blood, taken in a trial of the OX40 agonist ivuxolimab. The TCR originated in an adult with an advanced solid tumor such as melanoma, head and neck, liver or kidney cancer. CDR3 coding DNA: TGTGCCAGCAGCTTGGGAATAGGGGGAGATTATGGCTACACCTTC. Translation gives CASSLGIGGDYGYTF.